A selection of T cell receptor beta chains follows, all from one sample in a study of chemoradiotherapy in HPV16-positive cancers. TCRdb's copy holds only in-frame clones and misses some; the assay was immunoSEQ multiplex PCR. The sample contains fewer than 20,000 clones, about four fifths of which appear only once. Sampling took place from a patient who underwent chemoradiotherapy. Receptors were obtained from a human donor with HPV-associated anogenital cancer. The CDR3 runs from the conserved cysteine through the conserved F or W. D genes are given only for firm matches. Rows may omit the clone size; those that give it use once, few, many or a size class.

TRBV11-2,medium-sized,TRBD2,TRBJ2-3,TGTGCCAGCAGACCGACTAGCGGGGGTACAGATACGCAGTATTTT,CASRPTSGGTDTQYF
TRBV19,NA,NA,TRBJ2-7,TGTGCCAGTAGTGCCACCGGGACATCCTACGAGCAGTACTTC,CASSATGTSYEQYF
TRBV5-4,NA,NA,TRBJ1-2,TGTGCCAGCAGCTTGGGAGGGGGGCACAGGAGTCGAGGTTTACGCAAAAACTTC,CASSLGGGHRSRGLRKNF
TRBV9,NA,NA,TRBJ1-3,TGTGCCAGCAGCTCCCTGGGGGACCGGGATACCCTTGGAAACACCATATATTTT,CASSSLGDRDTLGNTIYF
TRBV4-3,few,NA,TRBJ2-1,TGCGCCAGCAGCCAAGATGCGGGGAGCTCCTACAATGAGCAGTTCTTC,CASSQDAGSSYNEQFF
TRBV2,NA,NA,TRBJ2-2,TGTGCCAGCAGTGGGCGGACCGGGGAGCTGTTTTTT,CASSGRTGELFF
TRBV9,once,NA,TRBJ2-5,TGTGCCAGCAGCGTTGATGTCTCCCTCGGGGAGACCCAGTACTTC,CASSVDVSLGETQYF
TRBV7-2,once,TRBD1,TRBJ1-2,TGTGCCAGCAGCTATCGACAGGGGGCAGGTCTAGGCTATGGCTACACCTTC,CASSYRQGAGLGYGYTF
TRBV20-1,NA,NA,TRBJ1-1,TGCAGTGCTAGGGAGAACACTGAAGCTTTCTTT,CSARENTEAFF
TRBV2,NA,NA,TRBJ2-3,TGTGCCAGCAGCGTTGAACAGGGAAGGGAGTATTTT,CASSVEQGREYF
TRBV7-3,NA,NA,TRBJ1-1,TGTGCCAGCAGCTTAATAGTAAGGGGTTCCGAGGACACTGAAGCTTTCTTT,CASSLIVRGSEDTEAFF
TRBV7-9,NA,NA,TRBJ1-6,TGTGCCAGCAGCTTATCAGCGGATTCACCCCTCCACTTT,CASSLSADSPLHF
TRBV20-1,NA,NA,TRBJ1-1,TGCAGTGCTAGAGCCCTGGCTGAAGCTTTCTTT,CSARALAEAFF
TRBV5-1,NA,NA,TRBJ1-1,TGCGCCAGCAGCTTGTCCCTTGGGAACACTGAAGCTTTCTTT,CASSLSLGNTEAFF
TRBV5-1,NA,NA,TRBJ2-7,TGCGCCAGCAAGGGGGACGGGAGATACGAGCAGTACTTC,CASKGDGRYEQYF
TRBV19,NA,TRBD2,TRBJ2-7,TGTGCCAGTAGCCGGACTAGCGGCGGGTACGAGCAGTACTTC,CASSRTSGGYEQYF
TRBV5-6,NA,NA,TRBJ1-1,TGTGCCAGCAGCTCCTCGAGGTCGGGGCGAACTGAAGCTTTCTTT,CASSSSRSGRTEAFF
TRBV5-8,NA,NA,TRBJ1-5,TGTGCCAGCAGCGAACAGGGTAGCAATCAGCCCCAGCATTTT,CASSEQGSNQPQHF
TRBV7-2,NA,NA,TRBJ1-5,TGTGCCAGCAGCTTATACGGGCAGGGCAATCAGCCCCAGCATTTT,CASSLYGQGNQPQHF
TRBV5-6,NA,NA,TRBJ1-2,TGTGCCAGCAGCTTGATCCCGGGGGACACCTATGGCTACACCTTC,CASSLIPGDTYGYTF
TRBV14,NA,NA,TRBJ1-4,TGTGCCAGCAGCCAAGACCGGTCGGGACGGATTAATGAAAAACTGTTTTTT,CASSQDRSGRINEKLFF
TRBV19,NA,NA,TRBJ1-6,TGTGCCAGTAGGCGGCGGGCAGGGGATAATTCACCCCTCCACTTT,CASRRRAGDNSPLHF
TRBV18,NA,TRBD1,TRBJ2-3,TGTGCCAGCTCGCTACAGGGGGCTGGAGATACGCAGTATTTT,CASSLQGAGDTQYF
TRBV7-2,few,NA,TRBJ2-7,TGTGCCAGCGGGAACTACGAGCAGTACTTC,CASGNYEQYF
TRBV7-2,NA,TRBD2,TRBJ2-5,TGTGCCAGCAGCCTCCGGGGTAGCGGGGATCAAGAGACCCAGTACTTC,CASSLRGSGDQETQYF
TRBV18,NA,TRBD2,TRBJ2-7,TGTGCCAGCTCACCACTAGCGGGGGTGACCTACGAGCAGTACTTC,CASSPLAGVTYEQYF
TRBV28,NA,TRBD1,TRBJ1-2,TGTGCCAGCATCAGTTGGGGACAGGGGGCTGACGGGTATGGCTACACCTTC,CASISWGQGADGYGYTF
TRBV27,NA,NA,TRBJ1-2,TGTGCCAGCAAGTCTGATGGGGGGAGCTATGGCTACACCTTC,CASKSDGGSYGYTF
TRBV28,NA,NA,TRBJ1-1,TGTGCCAGCAGACTACCGGGACCCCCGACATTGGGAGTTGAAGCTTTCTTT,CASRLPGPPTLGVEAFF
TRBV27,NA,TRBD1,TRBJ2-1,TGTGCCAGCAGTCCTTCGCTGACAGGGGCAAATGAGCAGTTCTTC,CASSPSLTGANEQFF
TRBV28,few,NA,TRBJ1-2,TGTGCCAGCAGTTTATCCAGGGTCGGCTACACCTTC,CASSLSRVGYTF
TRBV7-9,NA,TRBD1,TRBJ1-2,TGTGCCAGCAGCTCGCAAGGGGGCGGCTATGGCTACACCTTC,CASSSQGGGYGYTF
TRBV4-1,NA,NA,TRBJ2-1,TGCGCCAGCAGCCGAGACCAAAGCTCCTACAATGAGCAGTTCTTC,CASSRDQSSYNEQFF
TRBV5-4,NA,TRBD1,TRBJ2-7,TGTGCCAGCAGCATTCGCCAGGGGGTTGTTAACTACGAGCAGTACTTC,CASSIRQGVVNYEQYF
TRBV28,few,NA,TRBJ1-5,TGTGCCAGCCGGCCGGGGGAACAGCCCCAGCATTTT,CASRPGEQPQHF
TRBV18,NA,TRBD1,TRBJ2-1,TGTGCCAGCTCACGAAGGACAGGTTCGTATGAGCAGTTCTTC,CASSRRTGSYEQFF
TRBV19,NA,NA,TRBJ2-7,TGTGCCAGTAGTATTGGAGGGCCCCGAACCTACGAGCAGTACTTC,CASSIGGPRTYEQYF